This TCR beta chain emerged from a study of graft-versus-host responses after intestinal transplantation. Study-wide points: The marrow of recipients harbored GvH clones, and ileum or blood showed some of them first.

The posterior iliac crest or another chosen site supplied post-transplant bone marrow aspirates. Germline-derived CDR1 and CDR2 are SEHNR and FQNEAQ (reference sequence). The CDR3 runs to 19 residues. Losses at the gene ends were 2 bases for V and 0 bases for J; bases not matched to a gene: 11. With respect to this clone: What it binds is unknown.

Sequencing was performed with immunoSEQ multiplex PCR; in TCRdb, only in-frame clones are kept and a portion is missing. The data show almost 70,000 clones, roughly 92% seen once. This material consisted of bone marrow, taken 700 to 850 days after intestinal transplantation. The origin of this receptor is a human patient who received an intestinal transplant, so some T cells may come from the graft donor. The chain has TRBV7-9 and TRBJ2-5, with 11 bases matching TRBD1. The CDR3 nucleotides are TGTGCCAGCAGCTTACGACCGGGACAGGGGGATGAGTACCAAGAGACCCAGTACTTC. Residues: CASSLRPGQGDEYQETQYF.